This entry features one TCR beta chain sequence. The sample comes from a study of OX40 agonist ivuxolimab in advanced cancers. Study details: Administration of intravenous ivuxolimab to patients occurred every 2 weeks at 0.01 to 10 mg/kg.

With 4 bases removed from V and 1 base from J, the gap between germline ends came to 12 bases. The germline V gene has CDR1 SQVTM and CDR2 ANQGSEA. CDR3 size: 14 residues. The repertoire was sequenced with immunoSEQ multiplex PCR; TCRdb's copy has only in-frame clones and lacks some. The sample holds fewer than 6,500 clones, roughly 70% seen once. The input for sequencing was CD4+ or CD8+ T cells sorted from blood, taken in a trial of the OX40 agonist ivuxolimab. The receptor was derived from an adult with an advanced solid tumor such as melanoma, head and neck, liver or kidney cancer. This chain connects TRBV29-1 to TRBJ2-3; a weak D match, TRBD2 (7 bases). The CDR3 sequence: CSVVGGGRTDTQYF. CDR3 coding DNA: TGCAGCGTTGTAGGGGGGGGCCGCACAGATACGCAGTATTTT.